Following are 14 T cell receptor beta chains from one sample sequenced in a study of blood T cell repertoires in COVID-19. TCRdb's copy holds only in-frame clones and misses some; the assay was immunoSEQ multiplex PCR. The sample lists about 210,000 clones, approximately 83% seen once, with about 2.5% in the top ten. Source material: peripheral blood. All receptors derive from a woman aged 40-49 years with active or convalescent COVID-19.

The chain uses TRBV19 and TRBJ1-2, with 9 bases matching TRBD1. Germline assignment: CDR1 LNHDA and CDR2 SQIVND (reference sequence). The junction had 11 bases not matched to a gene; V was cut back by 4 bases and J by 8 bases. The CDR3 has 15 amino acids. In DNA form, the CDR3 reads TGTGCCAGTAGTACAGCCGGGACAGGGCATGTAGGCTACACCTTC. It yields the protein CASSTAGTGHVGYTF.

The chain recombines TRBV9 with TRBJ1-2; D is perhaps TRBD1 (6 bases). The ends were cut back, 0 bases at V and 0 bases at J, with 12 bases in the middle. The CDR3 is 16 amino acids. Looked up from germline, CDR1 is SGDLS and CDR2 is YYNGEE. The CDR3 coding sequence is TGTGCCAGCAGCGTAGGTCTGTCAGGGGCTAACTATGGCTACACCTTC. Translating gives CASSVGLSGANYGYTF.

The chain employs TRBV11-3 and TRBJ1-2, with D perhaps TRBD1 (5 bases). V lost 0 bases to trimming and J lost 8 bases, with 7 bases between them. Germline V CDR1 and CDR2: SGHNT, YENEEA. The CDR3 has 12 amino acids. The chain's CDR3 is CASSLERGGYTF. CDR3 nucleotide sequence: TGTGCCAGCAGCTTAGAAAGGGGCGGCTACACCTTC.

This clone was found a few times. V usage is TRBV10-3 and J usage is TRBJ2-7, with TRBD1 as a possible D gene (6 bases). With 8 bases removed from V and 2 bases from J, the gap between germline ends came to 13 bases. CDR3 length equals 13 residues. CDR1 and CDR2 (germline): ENHRY, SYGVKD. CDR3 sequence: CAIGWGQTYEQYF. The CDR3 region has the DNA TGTGCCATCGGGTGGGGACAAACCTACGAGCAGTACTTC.

The V and J genes are TRBV30 and TRBJ1-1; D unclear. The CDR3 spans 14 residues. Per germline, CDR1 GTSNPN and CDR2 SVGIG (reference sequence). Between the trimmed V and J ends, which lost 0 bases and 3 bases, there was a span of 11 bases. The CDR3 here is CAWSVGVGDTEAFF. The CDR3, as DNA: TGTGCCTGGAGTGTAGGCGTCGGGGACACTGAAGCTTTCTTT.

This sequence joins TRBV7-3 and TRBJ2-1; D not resolved. V was trimmed by 0 bases and J by 0 bases, leaving 9 bases between them. The CDR3 runs to 16 residues. Germline-derived CDR1 and CDR2 are SGHTA and FQGTGA. CDR3 sequence (DNA): TGTGCCAGCAGCTTAACGGCGGTGAGCTCCTACAATGAGCAGTTCTTC. This gives the protein CASSLTAVSSYNEQFF.

This chain uses TRBV7-3 with TRBJ1-1, with D uncertain. The V end lost 3 bases, the J end lost 1 base, and 6 bases lay between the germline ends. CDR1 is SGHTA, CDR2 FQGTGA, per germline. The CDR3 covers 13 residues. This CDR3 is CASSFQSNTEAFF. As DNA, the CDR3 is TGTGCCAGCAGCTTCCAGTCGAACACTGAAGCTTTCTTT. Filled out from reference TRBV7-3 and TRBJ1-1, the complete variable domain reads GAGVSQTPSNKVTEKGKYVELRCDPISGHTALYWYRQSLGQGPEFLIYFQGTGAADDSGLPNDRFFAVRPEGSVSTLKIQRTERGDSAVYLCASSFQSNTEAFFGQGTRLTVV.

The rearrangement joins TRBV12-3 or TRBV12-4 to TRBJ1-5; D remains ambiguous. CDR3 length: 13 residues. V dropped 6 bases and J dropped 5 bases, with 11 bases sitting between them. CDR3 loop: CASSPAQDQPQHF. For the CDR3, the DNA is TGTGCCAGCAGCCCTGCTCAGGATCAGCCCCAGCATTTT.

This chain links TRBV29-1 with TRBJ1-5, with D perhaps TRBD1 (5 bases). Germline CDR1 is SQVTM and CDR2 is ANQGSEA. This CDR3 is 13 amino acids long. The V end lost 5 bases, the J end lost 6 bases, and 14 bases lay between the germline ends. The CDR3 sequence: CSVTTGFGQPQHF. The CDR3 nucleotides read TGCAGCGTTACTACAGGTTTCGGTCAGCCCCAGCATTTT.

The chain carries TRBV9 and TRBJ1-6; no clear D gene. The CDR3 sequence is 14 residues long. With 0 bases removed from V and 10 bases from J, the gap between germline ends came to 11 bases. Germline values: CDR1 SGDLS, CDR2 YYNGEE. The CDR3 region has the DNA TGTGCCAGCAGCGTAGGGGGAGAGGGCTCACCCCTCCACTTT. Translating gives CASSVGGEGSPLHF.

The rearrangement uses TRBV10-3 and TRBJ2-5, with TRBD2 matching over 8 bases. The germline gives CDR1 ENHRY, CDR2 SYGVKD. V lost 6 bases and J lost 4; bases outside the gene matches: 7. CDR3 length: 14 residues. The CDR3 region is CAIRSGGSSETQYF. CDR3 coding DNA: TGTGCCATCAGATCGGGGGGGTCCTCAGAGACCCAGTACTTC.

This chain links TRBV5-1 with TRBJ1-1; TRBD1 might be the D (6 bases). CDR3 size: 15 residues. The V gene's germline CDR1 is SGHRS and CDR2 YFSETQ. The V gene lost 6 bases and the J gene lost 1 base, with 16 bases spanning the gap. The CDR3, as DNA: TGCGCCAGCACGGTACAGGGACCGGGGAACACTGAAGCTTTCTTT. The encoded protein is CASTVQGPGNTEAFF.

V gene TRBV10-3 combines with J gene TRBJ1-6; perhaps TRBD1 as D (5 bases). CDR3 length: 16 amino acids. Looked up from germline, CDR1 is ENHRY and CDR2 is SYGVKD. The V and J ends lost 0 bases and 5 bases respectively, with 11 bases between them. In DNA form, the CDR3 reads TGTGCCATCAGTGAGTCGGGGGGTCAGAATAATTCACCCCTCCACTTT. It codes for CAISESGGQNNSPLHF.

The chain carries TRBV27 and TRBJ1-2; 7 nucleotides match TRBD1. The germline V gene has CDR1 MNHEY and CDR2 SMNVEV (reference sequence). V shed 4 bases, J shed 1 base, and the junction held 6 bases outside the gene matches. This CDR3 has 15 residues. The CDR3 DNA sequence: TGTGCCAGCAGTTCCCGACAGGGTAATAACTATGGCTACACCTTC. Residues: CASSSRQGNNYGYTF.